The clone carrying this TCR beta chain came up many times. Its antigen is not identified. This sample was included in a study of T cells in Graves' hyperthyroidism and ophthalmopathy. Criteria for exclusion of patients were uncontrolled infection, other autoimmune disease, pregnancy or lactation. Points from the study as a whole: In validation, the model predicted ophthalmopathy. These predictions came a median about 6 months before onset. Blood samples included most of the expanded thyroid clonotypes exceeding 0.001.

Using RNA transcripts as the source, TCR beta CDR3 regions were amplified. The HTBI set primed first-round TCR CDR3 RT-PCR. TCRdb itself ran the multiplex PCR reads through MiXCR, one entry per CDR3 protein. Of 350,000 to 400,000 distinct CDR3 sequences listed, about a fifth were seen once; the top ten hold about 4%. Input material: blood. This receptor was taken from a woman between 18 and 29 years old with Graves' hyperthyroidism.

As DNA, the CDR3 is TGTGCCAGCAGTCCGGGACAGGGGGCGGGTGGCTACACCTTC. The encoded protein is CASSPGQGAGGYTF. The chain uses TRBV12-3 or TRBV12-4 and TRBJ1-2; 12 nucleotides align to TRBD1. With 5 bases clipped from V and 7 bases from J, the junction kept 5 bases outside the gene matches. This CDR3 spans 14 amino acids.